A single sample is the source of the 4 T cell receptor beta chains below, sequenced in a study of cytomegalovirus exposure and HLA in healthy donors. Researchers ran the PCR with 60 Vbeta and 13 Jbeta primers. Generated by immunoSEQ multiplex PCR, the TCRdb table keeps only in-frame clones and is missing some. This sample contains approximately 140,000 clones. Specimen: PBMCs. The receptors stem from a middle-aged woman in good health and CMV-seronegative.

This chain uses TRBV2 with TRBJ2-5, with 8 bases lining up with TRBD2. Germline V gene data show CDR1 as SNHLY and CDR2 as FYNNEI. V gave up 7 bases and J gave up 4 bases; unmatched junction bases: 5. The CDR3 consists of 13 residues. For the CDR3, the DNA is TGTGCCAGCACTGGGACTAGGATAGAGACCCAGTACTTC. It specifies CASTGTRIETQYF.

CDR3 in amino acids: CAWPPGTAYNSPLHF. In nucleotides, the CDR3 is TGTGCCTGGCCCCCCGGGACAGCCTATAATTCACCCCTCCACTTT. The V and J genes are TRBV30 and TRBJ1-6; 7 bases align to TRBD1. Germline V lookup: CDR1 GTSNPN, CDR2 SVGIG (reference sequence). CDR3 length: 15 amino acids. Trimming removed 5 bases from V and 2 bases from J; junction bases left unmatched: 6.

Remarks on this clone: Other nucleotide sequences from this sample produce the same CDR3. This chain joins TRBV7-9 and TRBJ2-5; D is perhaps TRBD2 (7 bases). CDR1 is SEHNR and CDR2 is FQNEAQ in the germline V gene (reference sequence). V was shortened by 1 base and J by 5 bases, with 20 bases between the two germline ends. This CDR3 has 17 residues. The CDR3 DNA is TGTGCCAGCAGCTTAGAGCCCTCGGGGGGCCTTGAGGAGACCCAGTACTTC. It yields the protein CASSLEPSGGLEETQYF. Based on the CDR3 plus reference TRBV7-9 and TRBJ2-5, the full variable domain is DTGVSQNPRHKITKRGQNVTFRCDPISEHNRLYWYRQTLGQGPEFLTYFQNEAQLEKSRLLSDRFSAERPKGSFSTLEIQRTEQGDSAMYLCASSLEPSGGLEETQYFGPGTRLLVL.

The genes are TRBV6-4 and TRBJ1-6, with TRBD1 matching 11 bases. Trimming took 4 bases from V and 9 from J; bases not matched to a gene: 5. CDR3 size: 15 residues. Germline CDR1 and CDR2: MRHNA and SNTAGT. CDR3 region: CASSAGTGGSSPLHF. CDR3 DNA sequence: TGTGCCAGCAGTGCCGGGACAGGGGGGAGTTCACCCCTCCACTTT.